A selection of T cell receptor beta chains follows, all from one sample in a study of T-cell memory formation after mild COVID-19. TCRdb redid the calling of the 5' RACE reads with MiXCR, one entry per CDR3 protein. The profile shows approximately 570,000 distinct CDR3 sequences, roughly 18% of them singletons. Sequences were obtained from PBMCs or a T cell subset sorted from them (not recorded which). Receptor source: an adult woman who had mild COVID-19 (a few samples of this study predate the infection). Cell type and time point are not known. Both conserved end residues are part of each CDR3. D genes are given only for firm matches. The listing skips clone size in some rows; elsewhere it reads once, few, many or a size class.

clone_size j_call d_call v_call cdr3_nt cdr3_aa
- TRBJ1-1 TRBD1 TRBV27 TGTGCCAGCAGTTTCCCCTCACCGGGACAGGGAGGTAGCACTGAAGCTTTCTTT CASSFPSPGQGGSTEAFF
- TRBJ2-1 TRBD1 TRBV5-1 TGCGCCAGTGGACAGGGCGGAGACTGGAATGAGCAGTTCTTC CASGQGGDWNEQFF
- TRBJ1-1 - TRBV7-9 TGTGCCAGCAGCTTACCCCCCGGGACAACTAACACTGAAGCTTTCTTT CASSLPPGTTNTEAFF
- TRBJ2-3 - TRBV4-2 TGTGCCAGCAGCCAGGAGCTAACCACAGATACGCAGTATTTT CASSQELTTDTQYF
- TRBJ1-5 - TRBV6-5 TGTGCCAGCAGCTCCGACGGAGACAATCAGCCCCAGCATTTT CASSSDGDNQPQHF
few TRBJ2-7 - TRBV11-2 TGTGCCAGCAGGACGGGCCCTAACGAGCAGTACTTC CASRTGPNEQYF
few TRBJ2-3 - TRBV5-1 TGCGCCAGCAGCTTTCATCTAGCCGGACTCACAGATACGCAGTATTTT CASSFHLAGLTDTQYF
few TRBJ2-1 - TRBV7-9 TGTGCCAGCAGCTGGGGATTACCCGGCTCCTACAATGAGCAGTTCTTC CASSWGLPGSYNEQFF
- TRBJ2-3 TRBD2 TRBV7-9 TGTGCCAGCAGCGCCCAGAGGGCTAGCGGGAGACCAGATACGCAGTATTTT CASSAQRASGRPDTQYF
- TRBJ1-1 - TRBV6-2/TRBV6-3 TGTGCCAGCAGTTACTGGCTTGGGGGTGAAGCTTTCTTT CASSYWLGGEAFF
- TRBJ2-2 TRBD2 TRBV24-1 TGTGCCACCAGTCCCGCTAGCGGGAGAGCGAACACCGGGGAGCTGTTTTTT CATSPASGRANTGELFF
few TRBJ2-2 - TRBV7-9 TGTGCCAGCAGCTCGACTTCCACGAACACCGGGGAGCTGTTTTTT CASSSTSTNTGELFF
many TRBJ1-3 - TRBV12-3/TRBV12-4 TGTGCCAGCAGTTTGAGGGGGGTTGGAAACACCATATATTTT CASSLRGVGNTIYF
many TRBJ2-1 TRBD2 TRBV5-5 TGTGCCAGCAGCTTGTTGTCGGGAGGGTCTAATGAGCAGTTCTTC CASSLLSGGSNEQFF
few TRBJ2-7 TRBD1 TRBV15 TGTGCCACCAGTGCCCGGGACAGGGGATACGAGCAGTACTTC CATSARDRGYEQYF
- TRBJ1-3 - TRBV5-1 TGCGCCAGCAGCTTGCCCAACTTCGCGGGGACTGGAAACACCATATATTTT CASSLPNFAGTGNTIYF
- TRBJ2-3 - TRBV2 TGTGCCAGCACGGTTAGCACAGATACGCAGTATTTT CASTVSTDTQYF
many TRBJ2-1 TRBD2 TRBV5-1 TGCGCCAGTTATAGCGGGGGGGACTCCTACAATGAGCAGTTCTTC CASYSGGDSYNEQFF
- TRBJ1-2 - TRBV30 TGTGCCTGGAGTGACGGGAACTATGGCTACACCTTC CAWSDGNYGYTF
- TRBJ2-7 TRBD1 TRBV27 TGTGCCATCGGAGGACAGGGATACTACGAGCAGTACTTC CAIGGQGYYEQYF
few TRBJ1-1 - TRBV9 TGTGCCAGCAGCGTAGGTTCAGGGAACACTGAAGCTTTCTTT CASSVGSGNTEAFF
few TRBJ2-1 TRBD2 TRBV7-6 TGTGCCAGCAGCTTATTGACCCCACTAGCGGGAGGAGATAATGAGCAGTTCTTC CASSLLTPLAGGDNEQFF
many TRBJ2-5 - TRBV3-1 TGTGCCAGCAGCCAAGGGCTAGCCGGCGAGACCCAGTACTTC CASSQGLAGETQYF
- TRBJ1-1 - TRBV5-1 TGCGCCAGCAGCTTTAGGACTAGCACTGAAGCTTTCTTT CASSFRTSTEAFF
few TRBJ2-7 TRBD1 TRBV4-2 TGTGCCAGCAGTCTTAAACCGGGACAGGGGGACTACGAGCAGTACTTC CASSLKPGQGDYEQYF
- TRBJ1-2 TRBD1 TRBV12-3/TRBV12-4 TGTGCCAGCAGTTTAACGGACAGGGTTAGATATGGCTACACCTTC CASSLTDRVRYGYTF
many TRBJ2-3 - TRBV9 TGTGCCAGCAGCGTAGCCGAATCCTCGGACCCCGGTGATACGCAGTATTTT CASSVAESSDPGDTQYF
few TRBJ2-2 - TRBV24-1 TGTGCCACCAGTGATCCCGGGACCGTGAACACCGGGGAGCTGTTTTTT CATSDPGTVNTGELFF
many TRBJ2-5 TRBD1 TRBV5-5 TGTGCCAGCAGGCGCGATATAGGGACAGGGCAAGAGACCCAGTACTTC CASRRDIGTGQETQYF
- TRBJ2-7 TRBD1 TRBV15 TGTGCCACCAGCACTACCAGGACAGGTTTAATCGAGTACTTC CATSTTRTGLIEYF
- TRBJ1-2 - TRBV24-1 TGTGCCACCAGTGATTTTGACGCCTCATATGGCTACACCTTC CATSDFDASYGYTF
few TRBJ1-2 - TRBV6-2/TRBV6-3 TGTGCCAGCAGTTACCTGGACACGGACTATGGCTACACCTTC CASSYLDTDYGYTF
few TRBJ2-4 TRBD1 TRBV7-9 TGTGCCAGCAGCCGGACCGGGACAGGGAAAAACATTCAGTACTTC CASSRTGTGKNIQYF
few TRBJ2-5 - TRBV29-1 TGCAGCGTTGTTGGGGGGTCGGAGACCCAGTACTTC CSVVGGSETQYF
few TRBJ2-7 TRBD1 TRBV7-6 TGTGCCAGCAGCTTAGGACCCTTCCAGGGGGCAAGTAGCGAGCAGTACTTC CASSLGPFQGASSEQYF
few TRBJ2-6 TRBD1 TRBV19 TGTGCCAGTAGTATCTCTCAGGTTTTCGGGCGGACAGGGGGCTTTCCTGGGGCCAACGTCCTGACTTTC CASSISQVFGRTGGFPGANVLTF
few TRBJ2-7 - TRBV7-2 TGTGCCAGCAGAGAACCAGGGATCTACGAGCAGTACTTC CASREPGIYEQYF
- TRBJ2-4 - TRBV4-1 TGCGCCAGCAGCCAAGGCGGCCCCATCAGGGGGCGGGGGGCCAAAAACATTCAGTACTTC CASSQGGPIRGRGAKNIQYF
- TRBJ2-4 - TRBV4-1 TGCGCCAGCAGCCAAGAGGGGCAGACCCAAGCCCACATTCAGTACTTC CASSQEGQTQAHIQYF
once TRBJ2-7 TRBD2 TRBV20-1 TGCAGTGCTAGGGCGACTAGCGGGGCCCCCCACGAGCAGTACTTC CSARATSGAPHEQYF
- TRBJ2-4 - TRBV5-1 TGCGCCAGTAGATCGGGAAACATTCAGTACTTC CASRSGNIQYF
once TRBJ1-3 TRBD1 TRBV24-1 TGTGCCACCAGGGGACAGGGACGGTACACCATATATTTT CATRGQGRYTIYF
many TRBJ2-3 TRBD2 TRBV7-2 TGTGCCAGCAGCTTAGGAGGGAGGGCTTATACAGATACGCAGTATTTT CASSLGGRAYTDTQYF
few TRBJ2-3 - TRBV6-5 TGTGCCAGCAGACCTCCGATCAGCACGAATACGCAGTATTTT CASRPPISTNTQYF
- TRBJ1-1 - TRBV24-1 TGTGCCACCAGTGGACCGCTGAACACTGAAGCTTTCTTT CATSGPLNTEAFF
few TRBJ2-6 - TRBV24-1 TGTGCCACCAGTGATTGGAACTCTGGGGCCAACGTCCTGACTTTC CATSDWNSGANVLTF
many TRBJ1-5 - TRBV7-6 TGTGCCAGCAGCTTAAGTGGTGGTCAGCCCCAGCATTTT CASSLSGGQPQHF
once TRBJ1-1 - TRBV12-3/TRBV12-4 TGTGCCAGCAGTCACGACAGAGAAGCTTTCTTT CASSHDREAFF
few TRBJ2-3 - TRBV24-1 TGTGCCACCAGTGATTTCGCGAACACAGATACGCAGTATTTT CATSDFANTDTQYF
few TRBJ1-5 TRBD1 TRBV5-1 TGCGCCAGCAGCACAGGGGAGGGTCAGCCCCAGCATTTT CASSTGEGQPQHF
- TRBJ2-5 - TRBV12-3/TRBV12-4 TGTGCCAGCAGTTTAGGAGCCCCCGGACTAATAACCCAGTACTTC CASSLGAPGLITQYF
few TRBJ2-1 - TRBV15 TGTGCCACCAGCAGAGAACTTTCGTACAATGAGCAGTTCTTC CATSRELSYNEQFF
- TRBJ2-1 - TRBV7-3 TGTGCCAGCAGCTCCAAAGGGACGGTCTCCTACAATGAGCAGTTCTTC CASSSKGTVSYNEQFF
- TRBJ2-1 TRBD2 TRBV9 TGTGCCAGCAGCCCAACTAGCGGGGGCTCTCAATACTACAATGAGCAGTTCTTC CASSPTSGGSQYYNEQFF
few TRBJ2-5 - TRBV6-5 TGTGCCAGCAGACTAGACACGGTCAAAGAGACCCAGTACTTC CASRLDTVKETQYF
- TRBJ2-3 - TRBV18 TGTGCCAGCTCACTAAACGGACTCCCGATGGGAGATACGCAGTATTTT CASSLNGLPMGDTQYF
few TRBJ2-3 TRBD2 TRBV5-1 TGCGCCAGCCGGCCGGGACTAGCGGTTCCAGATACGCAGTATTTT CASRPGLAVPDTQYF